This T cell receptor (beta chain) was observed in a study of Ad26.COV2.S vaccination and SARS-CoV-2 variants. Study overall: Ad26.COV2.S was injected intramuscularly once or twice, 56 days apart.

Data came from immunoSEQ multiplex PCR; TCRdb stores just in-frame clones and leaves some out. Among roughly 680,000 clones, approximately 88% were seen once, and the ten largest hold roughly 1.5%. Treatment given: some 20 received Ad26.COV2.S at low or high dose, single or two shots; about 5 received placebo; per-sample allocation not given. The samples were gathered on day 63 after the first injection of vaccine or placebo. Concerning this clone itself: Its antigen remains unknown.

Study-wide findings and caveats: Greater spike-specific TCR breadth was seen in vaccine recipients than in placebo recipients.

V shed 8 bases, J shed 5 bases, and the junction held 6 bases outside the gene matches. There are 13 residues in the CDR3. Germline V gene data show CDR1 as LNHNV and CDR2 as YYDKDF (reference sequence). This sequence joins TRBV15 and TRBJ2-7, with 10 bases identical to TRBD1. Sequences were derived from peripheral blood, sampled in a trial of Ad26.COV2.S vaccine versus placebo. The sequence came from a person between 18 and 65 years old who received the Ad26.COV2.S COVID-19 vaccine or a placebo. Here the CDR3 reads CATRGQGRNEQYF. CDR3 nucleotide sequence: TGTGCCACCCGGGGACAGGGGAGGAACGAGCAGTACTTC.